This T cell receptor (beta chain) was captured by sequencing in a study of prognosis after radiotherapy for stage I lung cancer. From genomic DNA, TCR beta CDR3 was amplified by two-round multiplex PCR. The authors ran first-round PCR with primers specific to each TRBV and TRBJ gene. TCRdb reanalysed the multiplex PCR reads using MiXCR and keeps one entry per CDR3 protein. There are around 25,000 distinct CDR3 sequences in the sample; 30% to 45% occur only once, and approximately 67% lies in the top ten. This clonotype was detected ten times or more. The sample here was PBMCs, taken before or after stereotactic body radiation therapy (not recorded which). The source is a donor aged 50 or older with non-small cell lung cancer.

CDR3 sequence reads: CATSRDLIGTGGYTF. CDR3 DNA: TGTGCCACCAGCAGAGATCTGATTGGAACAGGCGGCTACACCTTC. This chain joins TRBV15 and TRBJ1-2; D might be TRBD1 (5 bases). Germline V CDR1 and CDR2: LNHNV, YYDKDF (reference sequence). The CDR3 has 15 amino acids. Trimming took off 0 bases at V and 8 bases at J, with 16 bases between the two ends.